This T cell receptor (beta chain) was observed in a study of monozygotic twins with inflammatory bowel disease. The study, taken as a whole, reports: Healthy co-twins exceeded IBD patients in TCRbeta diversity as measured by inverse Simpson. The analysis yielded no support for one strong signal or clonotype associated with IBD.

Regarding this clonotype: Antigen: not known.

Germline V gives CDR1 MDHEN, CDR2 SYDVKM. The CDR3 is 11 amino acids. TCRdb re-analyzed the 5' RACE reads; it lists each CDR3 protein once, without DNA. The sample's table shows around 150,000 distinct CDR3 sequences. Input material: blood. The chain employs TRBV28 and TRBJ1-2. The source is a human donor with ulcerative colitis or Crohn's disease, or a healthy co-twin of an affected twin (not recorded which). The CDR3 loop is CASQSSNLQNF.